This T cell receptor beta chain was retrieved from a study of shared clonotypes between healthy human individuals. This clone was seen a handful of times. The sample has other DNA sequences that encode this CDR3 too. Trimming shortened V by 0 bases and J by 1 base, and 10 bases separated the two germline ends. Germline CDR1 and CDR2: SGDLS and YYNGEE. This CDR3 region has 15 residues. Researchers divided each subset's genomic DNA evenly across several immunoSEQ plates. Produced via immunoSEQ multiplex PCR; TCRdb's table is partial and in-frame only. The sample lists about 680,000 clones, about 78% occurring once.

The chain recombines TRBV9 with TRBJ1-1; unclear D gene. The clonotype was recovered from a woman younger than 45 in good health. The sequencing input was memory CD4+ T cells sorted from blood. The subset: CD45RA-negative fraction. The CDR3 spells CASSVGGGGNTEAFF. In DNA form, the CDR3 reads TGTGCCAGCAGCGTAGGCGGCGGAGGGAACACTGAAGCTTTCTTT.